The source of this T cell receptor beta chain is a study of OX40 agonist ivuxolimab in advanced cancers. Overall study results and limits: Some nonresponders additionally presented with little normalized T-cell clonal expansion.

Data came from immunoSEQ multiplex PCR; TCRdb stores just in-frame clones and leaves some out. The repertoire holds around 56,000 clones, with approximately 88% as singletons. Between the trimmed V and J ends, which lost 1 base and 0 bases, there was a span of 12 bases. The germline gives CDR1 SNHLY, CDR2 FYNNEI. The CDR3 is 16 residues long. As regards this clone: The antigen remains undetermined.

This TCR came from an adult with an advanced solid tumor such as melanoma, head and neck, liver or kidney cancer. The chain combines TRBV2 with TRBJ1-2, with D possibly matching TRBD1 (6 bases). This specimen was CD4+ or CD8+ T cells sorted from blood, taken in a trial of the OX40 agonist ivuxolimab. CDR3 bases: TGTGCCAGCAGTGAAGATCCAGGGGATCCTAACTATGGCTACACCTTC. Residues: CASSEDPGDPNYGYTF.